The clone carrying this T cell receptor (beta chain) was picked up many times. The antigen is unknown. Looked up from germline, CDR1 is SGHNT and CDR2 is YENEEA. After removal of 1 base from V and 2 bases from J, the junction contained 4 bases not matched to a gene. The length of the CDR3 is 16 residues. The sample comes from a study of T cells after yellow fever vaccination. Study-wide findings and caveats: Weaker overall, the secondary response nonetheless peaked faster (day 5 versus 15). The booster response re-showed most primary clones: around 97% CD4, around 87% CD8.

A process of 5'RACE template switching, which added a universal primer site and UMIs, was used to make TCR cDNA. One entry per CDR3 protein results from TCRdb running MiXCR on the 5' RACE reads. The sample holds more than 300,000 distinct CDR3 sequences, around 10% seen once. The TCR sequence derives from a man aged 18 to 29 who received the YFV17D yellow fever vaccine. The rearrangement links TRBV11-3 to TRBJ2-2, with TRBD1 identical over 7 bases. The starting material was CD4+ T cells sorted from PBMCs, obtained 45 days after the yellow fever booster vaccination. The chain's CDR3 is CASSLGGTANTGELFF. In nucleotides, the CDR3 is TGTGCCAGCAGCTTAGGGGGGACAGCCAACACCGGGGAGCTGTTTTTT.